This T cell receptor (beta chain) is drawn from a study of blood T cell repertoires in COVID-19 (TCRdb year 2020). General notes on the study: Samples from collaborators originated in the United States, Italy and Spain and spanned both the acute and convalescent phases of COVID-19. The material from the prospective study consisted of cDNA or gDNA derived from T cells, B-cell-depleted T cells, or PBMCs. Subjects who had been exposed to COVID-19, were actively infected with it, or had recovered from it provided the deeply sampled blood TCRbeta repertoires that made up the dataset. The repertoires were released in a freely available public database meant as a resource for research on the immune response to SARS-CoV-2. The samples were drawn from the first 160 participants of the ongoing ImmuneRACE study and from 1,254 subjects provided by 6 global collaborators. The sample metadata nearly always contained a de-identified subject ID, COVID-19 status, age in years and sex. Where available, HLA class I and class II types were obtained from metadata supplied by the sample provider rather than from assay-based typing. The paper's findings and limits, for the study overall: The quantity of clinical and demographic metadata differed by source and by participant and was supplied without curation.

Participants in the prospective study were aged roughly 18 to 100 years, lived in about two dozen United States geographic areas, and enrolled through a virtual design. Cohort assignment in the prospective study relied on participant-reported clinical history from a screening survey and a study questionnaire. Exposed participants had been in contact with someone with a PCR-confirmed or clinician-diagnosed COVID-19 case within 2 weeks of study entry. Each participant in the prospective study had whole blood, serum and a nasopharyngeal or oropharyngeal swab collected by mobile phlebotomists. Additional blood draws and questionnaires over an approximately two-month period could optionally be provided by prospective study participants. Before DNA extraction, blood samples from the prospective study were shipped at room temperature or frozen. The CDR3 covers 15 residues, taking in both the cysteine and the phenylalanine. Only the CDR3 region is kept as DNA, spanning 45 bases read in frame from base 1. CDR1 and CDR2 were assigned from the germline V gene as SGHTA and FQGNSA. V is reduced by 1 base and J by 4 bases, leaving a spacing of 12 bases between them.

As for this clone: The antigen it recognizes is unknown. No much larger clonotype is one base removed from it; base qualities were not supplied.

The immunoSEQ Assay, a bias-controlled multiplex PCR, was used to amplify TCRbeta CDR3 regions from genomic DNA. The published analysis was carried out like this. Nucleated cell counts per sample were estimated from amplification of reference gene primers within the assay. Sequence reads were collapsed and filtered to measure the absolute abundance of every unique TCRbeta CDR3 rearrangement. For each sample, productive Simpson clonality was calculated as the square root of Simpson's diversity index over productive rearrangements. In TCRdb, the immuneACCESS table is reduced to in-frame sequences with V and J assigned. These tables do not hold every clone; where another copy was compared, an unresolved V gene accounts for under half, and the others remain unexplained. V, J and clone size are those of that table, while D and trimming were read from the DNA. The sample includes 120,000 to 150,000 clones, with roughly 87% observed a single time. The ten largest clones capture approximately 3.7% of the sample.

This receptor chain uses TRBV7-2 and TRBJ2-3; TRBD2 is possibly the D segment (6 matching bases). This TCR derives from a woman aged 40 to 55 who had been exposed to COVID-19. The sequencing sample was made of PBMCs or T cells enriched from blood (not recorded which). The CDR3 amino acid sequence is: CASSLVRGAADTQYF. The DNA sequence is as follows: TGTGCCAGCAGCTTAGTTCGCGGGGCAGCAGATACGCAGTATTTT.